A selection of T cell receptor beta chains follows, all from one sample in a study of breast tumors, draining lymph nodes, adjacent tissues. MiXCR, applied by TCRdb to the multiplex PCR reads, yields one record per CDR3 protein. The sample yields approximately 88,000 distinct CDR3 sequences, roughly 30% seen once. Sequenced sample: axillary lymph node tissue. The origin of the receptors is a female donor with breast cancer. Some clones in this sample may be carry-over from other donors' samples. Both conserved end residues are part of each CDR3. The D gene is left open where the match is weak. Rows give clone size only sometimes, using once, few, many, or a class for an expanded clone.

>TRBJ2-3|15|TRBD2|TRBV11-3|many
TGTGCCAGCAGCTTTCCTAGCCGGACTAGCGGGAGGGAAACCTTT
CASSFPSRTSGRETF
>TRBJ2-7|15|.|TRBV4-3|many
TGCGCCAGCAGCCAAGACTGGTTGGGGAAGGACGAGCAGTACTTC
CASSQDWLGKDEQYF
>TRBJ2-2|15|.|TRBV20-1|many
TGCAGTGCTCAAAGACAGGTCTCGAACACCGGGGAGCTGTTTTTT
CSAQRQVSNTGELFF
>TRBJ1-4|12|.|TRBV7-8|.
TGTGCCAGCAGCCCCGCCGATGAAAAACTGTTTTTT
CASSPADEKLFF
>TRBJ2-3|15|.|TRBV9|many
TGTGCCAGCAGCGTACTGCTCAGCGGCACAGATACGCAGTATTTT
CASSVLLSGTDTQYF
>TRBJ2-7|16|.|TRBV19|many
TGTGCCAGTAGTAGCCCTACGAGGGTTGAACTCTACGAGCAGTACTTC
CASSSPTRVELYEQYF
>TRBJ2-5|13|.|TRBV7-2|once
TGTGCCAGCGGCAACAGGGTTCCCGGGACCCAGTACTTC
CASGNRVPGTQYF
>TRBJ2-3|14|.|TRBV4-2|many
TGTGCCAGCAGCCAACGGACAGCCACAGATACGCAGTATTTT
CASSQRTATDTQYF
>TRBJ1-5|14|.|TRBV6-1|many
TGTGCCAGCAGTGAACCGACAGGTTTAGGTCCCCAGCATTTT
CASSEPTGLGPQHF
>TRBJ1-2|15|.|TRBV9|.
TGTGACAGCAGCGTAGCGGTTCAAGCTAACTATGGCTCCACCTTC
CDSSVAVQANYGSTF
>TRBJ2-7|13|.|TRBV7-9|many
TGTGCCAGCAGCTTGACTTTGTCCTACGAGCAGTACTTC
CASSLTLSYEQYF
>TRBJ2-7|12|.|TRBV7-6|many
TGTGCCAGCAGCTTAGGTAGCCACGAGCAGTACTTC
CASSLGSHEQYF
>TRBJ1-1|13|TRBD1|TRBV7-3|many
TGTGCCAGCAGCCCGGGACAGGTGGCTGAAGCTTTCTTT
CASSPGQVAEAFF
>TRBJ2-1|13|.|TRBV7-2|.
TGTGCCAGCAGCTCCACGACAGCGGGCGAGCAGTTCTTC
CASSSTTAGEQFF
>TRBJ1-3|15|TRBD1|TRBV30|many
TGTGCCTGGAGTTTACAGGGGGCATCTGGAAACACCATATATTTT
CAWSLQGASGNTIYF
>TRBJ2-5|14|.|TRBV30|many
TGTGCCTGGAGTGTTGGCTGGAGAGGGGAGACCCAGTACTTC
CAWSVGWRGETQYF
>TRBJ1-6|14|.|TRBV28|many
TGTGCCAGCAGTTTACCACAGGGAAATTCACCCCTCCACTTT
CASSLPQGNSPLHF
>TRBJ2-6|15|.|TRBV20-1|many
TGCAGTGCGCGGACGCGTAACTCTGGGGCCAACGTCCTGACTTTC
CSARTRNSGANVLTF
>TRBJ1-4|16|TRBD1|TRBV28|many
TGTGCCAGCAGTCCCCCGGCCGGGACAGGGGTTGAAAAACTGTTTTTT
CASSPPAGTGVEKLFF
>TRBJ1-5|13|TRBD1|TRBV12-3/TRBV12-4|.
TGTGCCAGCTCCAAACAGGGGGTCCCGTACGAGCATTTT
CASSKQGVPYEHF
>TRBJ2-7|16|TRBD2|TRBV14|many
TGTGCCAGCAGCCAAACCGCCGGGACTAGCGGGAGGTGGCAGTACTTC
CASSQTAGTSGRWQYF
>TRBJ2-7|14|TRBD1|TRBV28|many
TGTGCCAGCATCCGCCGGGACAGGGGCCACGAGCAGTACTTC
CASIRRDRGHEQYF
>TRBJ2-7|16|.|TRBV14|few
TGTGCCAGCAGCCCCGTAGGGGGAGGGGTTTTCGACGAGCAGTACTTC
CASSPVGGGVFDEQYF
>TRBJ2-7|11|.|TRBV6-5|many
TGTGCCAGCAGTTGGGGCGGGGAGCAGTACTTC
CASSWGGEQYF
>TRBJ2-3|13|.|TRBV7-3|many
TGTGCCAGCAGCACAGGGAGCACAGATACGCAGTATTTT
CASSTGSTDTQYF
>TRBJ2-1|14|.|TRBV12-3/TRBV12-4|many
TGTGCCAGCGCTGTCCAGGGTCGATACAATGAGCAGTTCTTC
CASAVQGRYNEQFF
>TRBJ2-2|17|.|TRBV7-2|.
.
CASSLARLHLRFGELFF
>TRBJ2-1|14|.|TRBV12-3/TRBV12-4|many
TGTGCCAGCACCATGGGGTTCGACTTTGGTGAGCAGTTCTTC
CASTMGFDFGEQFF
>TRBJ2-1|15|.|TRBV4-3|many
TGCGCCAGCAGCCAAGATTTATGGTCCTACAATGAGCAGTTCTTC
CASSQDLWSYNEQFF
>TRBJ2-1|14|TRBD2|TRBV7-2|once
TGTGCCAGCAGCTCCACTAGCGGGACGGATGAGCAGTTCTTC
CASSSTSGTDEQFF
>TRBJ1-4|17|.|TRBV27|many
TGTGCCAGCAGTTCTACGGCGGGAAGGGCAACTAATGAAAAACTGTTTTTT
CASSSTAGRATNEKLFF
>TRBJ2-4|14|.|TRBV18|.
TGTGCCAGCTCCCTCGACAGGAGAGGGTACATTCAGTACTTC
CASSLDRRGYIQYF
>TRBJ2-5|15|.|TRBV5-6|many
TGTGCCAGCACCATGGAGGGCGGGCCTCAAGAGACCCAGTACTTC
CASTMEGGPQETQYF
>TRBJ2-7|15|TRBD2|TRBV6-1|many
TGTGCCAGCATACCCGGGGGGAGCCCGGACTACGAGCAGTACTTC
CASIPGGSPDYEQYF
>TRBJ2-2|13|.|TRBV3-1|many
TGTGCCAGCAGCCAAGGTAACACCGGGGAGCTGTTTTTT
CASSQGNTGELFF
>TRBJ1-2|14|.|TRBV2|many
TGTGCCAGCAGTGAAATACGGCTCTCCGGTGGCTACACCTTC
CASSEIRLSGGYTF
>TRBJ2-1|13|.|TRBV19|many
TGTGCCAGAGGGACTTACGAATACAATGAGCAGTTCTTC
CARGTYEYNEQFF
>TRBJ1-2|13|.|TRBV20-1|many
TGCAGTGCTAGAGGCCCAGGGCGGCGAGGCTACACCTTC
CSARGPGRRGYTF
>TRBJ1-1|13|.|TRBV20-1|many
TGCAGTGCTACCCGGGGTATAGTCACTGAAGCTTTCTTT
CSATRGIVTEAFF
>TRBJ2-7|15|TRBD2|TRBV27|many
TGTGCCAGCAGAGGACTAGCGGGACCAGTGTTGGAGCAGTACTTC
CASRGLAGPVLEQYF
>TRBJ1-4|14|TRBD1|TRBV12-3/TRBV12-4|many
TGTGCCAGCAGTTTGAAGACAGGGTATGAAAAACTGTTTTTT
CASSLKTGYEKLFF
>TRBJ2-5|16|.|TRBV27|many
TGTGCCAGCAGTTTGCGATTTGGAGGGTTCGGTGAGACCCAGTACTTC
CASSLRFGGFGETQYF